This T cell receptor (beta chain) is drawn from a study of blood T cell repertoires in COVID-19. Study as a whole: T cells, B-cell-depleted T cells, or PBMCs supplied cDNA or gDNA.

The ends were cut back, 0 bases at V and 8 bases at J, with 16 bases in the middle. The germline V gene encodes CDR1 SNHLY and CDR2 FYNNEI. CDR3 length equals 15 residues. Only in-frame clones appear in the TCRdb table, and some are missing; sequencing was by immunoSEQ multiplex PCR. The table records 300,000 to 400,000 clones, roughly 87% of them present only once. The specimen was peripheral blood. The V call is TRBV2, the J call TRBJ1-2; D uncertain. The source of this sequence is a man aged 25 to 40 with COVID-19, enrolled during active disease. The CDR3 loop is CASSEARVGAKGYTF. CDR3 DNA: TGTGCCAGCAGTGAAGCGCGAGTGGGCGCGAAGGGCTACACCTTC.